The text below deals with one TCR beta chain. This specimen comes from a study of CD8 T cells in Susac syndrome. The V and J ends lost 2 bases and 6 bases respectively, with 9 bases between them. The CDR3 extends over 13 amino acids. Germline-derived CDR1 and CDR2 are SEHNR and FQNEAQ (reference sequence). The T cells that were sequenced for TCR beta were CD8+ and CD4+ cells from blood. Negative isolation was applied to CD8+ and CD4+ T cells, and FACS enrichment was applied to TEMRA cells. Random-hexamer reverse transcription was applied to roughly 0.45 to 1 ug RNA. Amplification of TCR beta CDR3 used immunoSEQ multiplex PCR across 54 Vbeta and 13 Jbeta. One entry per CDR3 protein results from TCRdb running MiXCR on the immunoSEQ multiplex PCR reads. The top ten clones hold 0.093% of a sample with more than 95,000 distinct CDR3 sequences, around 94% of them seen once.

This TCR was sampled from a human donor with multiple sclerosis. The chain uses TRBV7-9 and TRBJ2-3; no firm D call. Sequenced material: CD4+ T cells from PBMCs. CDR3 nucleotides: TGTGCCAGCAGCTTAAAGGAGTATGATACGCAGTATTTT. Protein: CASSLKEYDTQYF.